These T cell receptor beta chains were read from a single sample in a study of blood T cell repertoires in COVID-19. The protocol was immunoSEQ multiplex PCR, while the TCRdb copy is restricted to in-frame clones and leaves out a portion. Of about 100,000 clones detected, more than 75% appear once; the ten largest clones hold about 16%. The source material was peripheral blood. The receptors originated from a middle-aged man with acute or convalescent COVID-19. Each CDR3 is given with its conserved first and last residue. Each record gives: J gene, V gene, clone size, CDR3 length, D gene, CDR3 DNA, CDR3 protein. The D gene is left open where the match is weak. The listing skips clone size in some rows; elsewhere it reads once, few, many or a size class.

>TRBJ2-7|TRBV7-8|few|16|TRBD2
TGTGCCAGCAGCCCTGGCGTTCGCGGGAGGGCCTACGAGCAGTACTTC
CASSPGVRGRAYEQYF
>TRBJ2-2|TRBV5-4|.|17|TRBD2
TGTGCCAGCAGCCCTGGTTTGCTAGCGGGAGGTACCGGGGAGCTGTTTTTT
CASSPGLLAGGTGELFF
>TRBJ1-5|TRBV6-6|.|12|.
TGTGCCAGCAGATCTTTCAATCAGCCCCAGCATTTT
CASRSFNQPQHF
>TRBJ2-7|TRBV18|.|16|TRBD1
TGTGCCAGCTCACCACCGGGGACAGGGGTTCTCTACGAGCAGTACTTC
CASSPPGTGVLYEQYF
>TRBJ2-2|TRBV18|.|15|.
TGTGCCAGCTCAAAAGACATATCGAACACCGGGGAGCTGTTTTTT
CASSKDISNTGELFF
>TRBJ1-2|TRBV28|.|14|TRBD1
TGTGCCAGCAGTTTGGACAGGGCCCACTATGGCTACACCTTC
CASSLDRAHYGYTF
>TRBJ2-1|TRBV19|.|17|TRBD2
TGTGCCAGTAGTCCAACTAGCGGGAGAAGCTCCTACAATGAGCAGTTCTTC
CASSPTSGRSSYNEQFF
>TRBJ1-5|TRBV6-5|.|14|.
TGTGCCAGCGGGTACAGGAGTAGCAATCAGCCCCAGCATTTT
CASGYRSSNQPQHF
>TRBJ2-3|TRBV7-2|few|13|.
TGTGCCAGCACCCCTCGGAGCACAGATACGCAGTATTTT
CASTPRSTDTQYF
>TRBJ1-6|TRBV27|.|18|TRBD1
TGTGCCAGCAGTTTGAAGGCCTTATTTAAGACAGGGCCTTCACCCCTCCACTTT
CASSLKALFKTGPSPLHF
>TRBJ2-1|TRBV6-2/TRBV6-3|.|11|.
TGTGCCAGCAGTTCCGGTAATGAGCAGTTCTTC
CASSSGNEQFF
>TRBJ2-7|TRBV6-5|.|14|TRBD2
TGTGCCAGCAGTTACGGTACTAGCGGTTACGAGCAGTACTTC
CASSYGTSGYEQYF
>TRBJ2-3|TRBV5-1|.|17|TRBD1
TGCGCCAGCAGCTTGGGTAATACAGGGGCGGGCACAGATACGCAGTATTTT
CASSLGNTGAGTDTQYF
>TRBJ2-3|TRBV30|.|12|.
TGTGCCTGGGTGCCCGGAGGAGAAACGCAGTATTTT
CAWVPGGETQYF
>TRBJ1-5|TRBV11-2|.|13|.
TGTGCCAGCAGCTTAGGGCTGAATCAGCCCCAGCATTTT
CASSLGLNQPQHF
>TRBJ1-2|TRBV3-1/TRBV3-2|.|15|TRBD1
TGTGCCAGCAGCCAAGGGGACAGCTCTAACTATGGCTACACCTTC
CASSQGDSSNYGYTF
>TRBJ2-7|TRBV10-1|once|18|.
TGCGCCAGCAGTGAGTCGGAGGGAACGGGAGTTTCTCCCTACGAGCAGTACTTC
CASSESEGTGVSPYEQYF
>TRBJ1-6|TRBV6-5|.|13|.
TGTGCCGCGCGGGGACTAGGGAATTCACCCCTCCACTTT
CAARGLGNSPLHF
>TRBJ2-7|TRBV30|.|12|TRBD1
TGTGCCTGGAGTCCTAGGGGGCGCGAGCAGTACTTC
CAWSPRGREQYF
>TRBJ2-7|TRBV21-1|.|17|.
TGTGCCAGCACCAAGGGACTAGCGGGGGTAAGCTCCTACGAGCAGTACTTC
CASTKGLAGVSSYEQYF
>TRBJ2-5|TRBV7-9|.|15|TRBD2
TGTGCCAGCAGCTTCCGTCTTAGCGGGAGTGAGACCCAGTACTTC
CASSFRLSGSETQYF
>TRBJ2-1|TRBV19|.|15|TRBD1
TGTGCCAGTAGCCAGGGACAGGTGGTCTTCAATGAGCAGTTCTTC
CASSQGQVVFNEQFF
>TRBJ1-1|TRBV2|once|11|.
TGTGCCAGCAGGGGCAGTATTGAAGCTTTCTTT
CASRGSIEAFF